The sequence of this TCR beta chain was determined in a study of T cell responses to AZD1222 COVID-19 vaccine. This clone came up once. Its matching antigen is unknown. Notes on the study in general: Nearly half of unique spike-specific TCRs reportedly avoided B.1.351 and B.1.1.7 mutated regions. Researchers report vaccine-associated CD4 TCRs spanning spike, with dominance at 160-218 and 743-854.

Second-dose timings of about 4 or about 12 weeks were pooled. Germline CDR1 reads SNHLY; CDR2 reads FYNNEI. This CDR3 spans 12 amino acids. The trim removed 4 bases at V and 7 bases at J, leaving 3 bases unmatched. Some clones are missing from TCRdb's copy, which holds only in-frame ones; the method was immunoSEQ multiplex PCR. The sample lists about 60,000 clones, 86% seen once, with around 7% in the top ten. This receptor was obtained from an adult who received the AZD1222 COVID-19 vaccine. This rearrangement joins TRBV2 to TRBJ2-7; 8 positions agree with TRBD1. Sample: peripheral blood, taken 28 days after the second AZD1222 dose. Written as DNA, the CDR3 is TGTGCCAGCAGTGGGACAGGGAGGGAGCAGTACTTC. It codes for CASSGTGREQYF.